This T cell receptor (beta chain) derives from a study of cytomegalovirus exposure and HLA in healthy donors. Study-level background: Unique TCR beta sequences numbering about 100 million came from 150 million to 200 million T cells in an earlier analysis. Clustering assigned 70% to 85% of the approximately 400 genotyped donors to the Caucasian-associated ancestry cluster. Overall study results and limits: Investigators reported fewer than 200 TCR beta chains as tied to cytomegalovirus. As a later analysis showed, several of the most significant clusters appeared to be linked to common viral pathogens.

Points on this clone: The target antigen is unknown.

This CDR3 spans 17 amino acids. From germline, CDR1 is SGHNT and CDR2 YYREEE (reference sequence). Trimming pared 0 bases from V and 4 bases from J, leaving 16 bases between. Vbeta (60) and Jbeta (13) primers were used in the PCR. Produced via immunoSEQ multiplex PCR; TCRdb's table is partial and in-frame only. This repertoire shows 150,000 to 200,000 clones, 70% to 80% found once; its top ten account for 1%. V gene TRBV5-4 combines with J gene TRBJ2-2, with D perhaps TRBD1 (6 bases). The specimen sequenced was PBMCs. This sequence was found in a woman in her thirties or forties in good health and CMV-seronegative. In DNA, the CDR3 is TGTGCCAGCAGCTTGGGGGGGCAGACAGGTATCACCGGGGAGCTGTTTTTT. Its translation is CASSLGGQTGITGELFF.